Reported below is one T cell receptor (beta chain). Antigen: not known. Method: immunoSEQ multiplex PCR; TCRdb's copy keeps in-frame clones and lacks some. This table holds about 94,000 clones, around 87% found once. The analysis combined second doses at about 4 or about 12 weeks. This sample stems from a study of T cell responses to AZD1222 COVID-19 vaccine. Overall study results and limits: The donors showed a predominance of white British ancestry and of females, with possible underestimation of clonal diversity. Unmutated variant regions are reportedly the target of nearly half of TCRs that are spike-specific. There were repertoire samples only from the period after the peak T cell response.

The CDR3 has 15 amino acids. Germline loops: CDR1 LNHDA, CDR2 SQIVND (reference sequence). Trimming took off 4 bases at V and 8 bases at J, with 17 bases between the two ends. The chain links TRBV19 to TRBJ1-4; D may be TRBD1 (5 bases). Sequenced here: peripheral blood, sampled 28 days after the second AZD1222 dose. This clonotype was obtained from an adult who received the AZD1222 COVID-19 vaccine. The CDR3 sequence is CASSRSGQPIEKLFF. The CDR3, as DNA: TGTGCCAGTAGTAGGTCGGGGCAGCCTATCGAAAAACTGTTTTTT.